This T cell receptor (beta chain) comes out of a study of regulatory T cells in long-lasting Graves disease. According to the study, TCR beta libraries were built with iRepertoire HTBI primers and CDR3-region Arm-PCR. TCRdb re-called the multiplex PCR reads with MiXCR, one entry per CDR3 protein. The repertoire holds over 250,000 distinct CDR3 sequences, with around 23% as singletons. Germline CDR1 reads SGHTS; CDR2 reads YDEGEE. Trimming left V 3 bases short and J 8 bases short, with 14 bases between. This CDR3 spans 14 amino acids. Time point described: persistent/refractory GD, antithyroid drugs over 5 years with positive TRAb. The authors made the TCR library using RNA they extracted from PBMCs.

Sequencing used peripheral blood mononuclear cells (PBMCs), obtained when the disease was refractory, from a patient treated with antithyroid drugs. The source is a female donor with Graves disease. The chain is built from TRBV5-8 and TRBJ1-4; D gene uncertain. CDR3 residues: CASSSGGFGEKLFF. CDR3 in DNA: TGTGCCAGCAGCTCGGGAGGTTTCGGAGAAAAACTGTTTTTT. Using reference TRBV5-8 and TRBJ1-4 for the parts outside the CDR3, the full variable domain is EAGVTQSPTHLIKTRGQQATLRCSPISGHTSVYWYQQALGLGLQFLLWYDEGEERNRGNFPPRFSGRQFPNYSSELNVNALELEDSALYLCASSSGGFGEKLFFGSGTQLSVL.